What follows is one T cell receptor beta chain and its context. The data were taken from a study of control samples from healthy donors and cancer patients. TCRdb keeps only in-frame clones here, not all; method: immunoSEQ multiplex PCR. The data hold about 120,000 clones, with 80% to 95% observed a single time. With 3 bases clipped from V and 6 bases from J, the junction kept 6 bases outside the gene matches. This CDR3 is built from 15 residues. Germline CDR1 and CDR2: MGHRA and YSYEKL. This sequence joins TRBV4-1 and TRBJ1-5, with 9 bases lining up with TRBD1. Input material: PBMCs. The sequence derives from an elderly man with head and neck cancer. The CDR3, as DNA: TGCGCCAGCAGCCAGGATGGGACAGGGAGTCAGCCCCAGCATTTT. Translating it yields CASSQDGTGSQPQHF.